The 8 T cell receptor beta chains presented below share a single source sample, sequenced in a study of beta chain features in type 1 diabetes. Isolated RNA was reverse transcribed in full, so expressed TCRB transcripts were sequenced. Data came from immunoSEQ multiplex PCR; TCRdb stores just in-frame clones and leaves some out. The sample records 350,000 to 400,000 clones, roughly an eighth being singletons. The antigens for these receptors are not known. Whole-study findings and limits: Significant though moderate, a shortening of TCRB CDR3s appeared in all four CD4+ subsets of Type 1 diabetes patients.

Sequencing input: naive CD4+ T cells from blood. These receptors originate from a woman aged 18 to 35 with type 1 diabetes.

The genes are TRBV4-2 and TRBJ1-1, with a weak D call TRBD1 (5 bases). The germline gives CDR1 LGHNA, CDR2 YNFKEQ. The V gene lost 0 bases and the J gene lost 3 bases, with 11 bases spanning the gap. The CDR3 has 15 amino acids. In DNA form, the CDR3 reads TGTGCCAGCAGCCAAGATGGGCTCAGGGACACTGAAGCTTTCTTT. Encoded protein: CASSQDGLRDTEAFF.

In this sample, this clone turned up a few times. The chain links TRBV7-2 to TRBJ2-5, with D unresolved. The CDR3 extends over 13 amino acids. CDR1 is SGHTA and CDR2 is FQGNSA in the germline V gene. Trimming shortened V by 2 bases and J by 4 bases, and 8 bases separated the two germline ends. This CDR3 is CASSLSALETQYF. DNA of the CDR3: TGTGCCAGCAGCTTATCAGCGTTAGAGACCCAGTACTTC. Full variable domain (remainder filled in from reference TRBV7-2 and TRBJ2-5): GAGVSQSPSNKVTEKGKDVELRCDPISGHTALYWYRQSLGQGLEFLIYFQGNSAPDKSGLPSDRFSAERTGGSVSTLTIQRTQQEDSAVYLCASSLSALETQYFGPGTRLLVL.

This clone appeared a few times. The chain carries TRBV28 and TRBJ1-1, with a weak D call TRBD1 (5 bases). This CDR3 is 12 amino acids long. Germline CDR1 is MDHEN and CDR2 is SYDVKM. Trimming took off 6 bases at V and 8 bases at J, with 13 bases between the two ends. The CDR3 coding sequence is TGTGCCAGCAGCCAGCGGGGGTCCGAAGCTTTCTTT. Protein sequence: CASSQRGSEAFF.

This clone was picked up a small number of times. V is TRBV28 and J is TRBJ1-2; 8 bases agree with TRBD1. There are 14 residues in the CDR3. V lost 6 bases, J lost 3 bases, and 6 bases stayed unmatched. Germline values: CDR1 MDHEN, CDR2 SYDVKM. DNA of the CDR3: TGTGCCAGCAGCTCGGGACAGGCGCACTATGGCTACACCTTC. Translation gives CASSSGQAHYGYTF.

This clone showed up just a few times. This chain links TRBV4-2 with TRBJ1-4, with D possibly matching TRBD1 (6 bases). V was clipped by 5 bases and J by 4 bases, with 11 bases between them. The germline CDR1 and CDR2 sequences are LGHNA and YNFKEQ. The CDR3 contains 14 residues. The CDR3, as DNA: TGTGCCAGCAGCGCTTCGGACAGTAATGAAAAACTGTTTTTT. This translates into CASSASDSNEKLFF.

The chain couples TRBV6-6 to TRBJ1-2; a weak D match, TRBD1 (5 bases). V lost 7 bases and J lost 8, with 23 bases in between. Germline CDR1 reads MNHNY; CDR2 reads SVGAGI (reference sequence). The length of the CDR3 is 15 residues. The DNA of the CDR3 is TGTGCCAGCACTCCCAGCGCAGGGCGGCCTAGGGGCTACACCTTC. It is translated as CASTPSAGRPRGYTF.

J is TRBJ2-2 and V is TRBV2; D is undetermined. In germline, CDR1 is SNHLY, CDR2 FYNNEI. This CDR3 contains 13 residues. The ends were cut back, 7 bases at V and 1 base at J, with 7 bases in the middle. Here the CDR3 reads CASTPQNTGELFF. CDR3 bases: TGTGCCAGCACCCCCCAGAACACCGGGGAGCTGTTTTTT.

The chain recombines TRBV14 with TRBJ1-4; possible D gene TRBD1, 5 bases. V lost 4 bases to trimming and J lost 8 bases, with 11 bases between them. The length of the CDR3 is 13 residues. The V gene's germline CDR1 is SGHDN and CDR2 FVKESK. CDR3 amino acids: CASSRQEGEKLFF. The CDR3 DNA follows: TGTGCCAGCAGCCGCCAGGAGGGGGAAAAACTGTTTTTT.